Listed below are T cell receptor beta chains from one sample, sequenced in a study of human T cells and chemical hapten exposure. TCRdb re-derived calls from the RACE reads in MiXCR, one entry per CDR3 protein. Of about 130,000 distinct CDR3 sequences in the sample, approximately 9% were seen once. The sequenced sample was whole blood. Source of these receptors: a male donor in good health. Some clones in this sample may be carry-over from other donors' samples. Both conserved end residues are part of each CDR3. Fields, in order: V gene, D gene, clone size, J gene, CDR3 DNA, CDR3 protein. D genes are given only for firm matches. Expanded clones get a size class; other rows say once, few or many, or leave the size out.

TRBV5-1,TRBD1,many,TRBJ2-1,TGCGCCAGCAGCTTAGGGACAGGGTCCTACAATGAGCAGTTCTTC,CASSLGTGSYNEQFF
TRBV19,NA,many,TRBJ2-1,TGTGCCAGTAGTATAGAAGGGGAGGTCTACAATGAGCAGTTCTTC,CASSIEGEVYNEQFF
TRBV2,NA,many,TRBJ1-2,TGTGCCAGCAATACTCTCAGGGCAGCTTCTAACTATGGCTACACCTTC,CASNTLRAASNYGYTF
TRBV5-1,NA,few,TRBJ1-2,TGCGCCAGCAGCCTGTCAGGGGACAATTATGGCTACACCTTC,CASSLSGDNYGYTF
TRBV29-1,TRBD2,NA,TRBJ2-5,TGCAGCGTGAGGACTAGCGTCTTGGAGACCCAGTACTTC,CSVRTSVLETQYF
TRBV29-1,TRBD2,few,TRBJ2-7,TGCAGCGTTAGGCCGGCTAGCGGGAACTACGAGCAGTACTTC,CSVRPASGNYEQYF
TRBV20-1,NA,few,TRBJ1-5,TGCAGTGCTAGAGGTGGCAGTAGCAATCAGCCCCAGCATTTT,CSARGGSSNQPQHF
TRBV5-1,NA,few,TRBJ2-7,TGCGCCAGCAGCTTGATAACAGGGCGCTACGAGCAGTACTTC,CASSLITGRYEQYF
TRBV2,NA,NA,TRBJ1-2,TGTGCCAGCACCGAGCGGGACGGAGATGGCTACACCTTC,CASTERDGDGYTF
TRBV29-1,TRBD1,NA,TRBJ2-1,TGCAGCGTTGAAGATCAGTCCAGGGGGCTATTCAATGAGCAGTTCTTC,CSVEDQSRGLFNEQFF
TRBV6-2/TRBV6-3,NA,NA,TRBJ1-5,TGTGCCAGCAGTGGAGGGTTACGGAGCAATCAGCCCCAGCATTTT,CASSGGLRSNQPQHF
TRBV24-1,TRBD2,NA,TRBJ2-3,TGTGCCACCAGTGACCGGACTAGCCACACAGATACGCAGTATTTT,CATSDRTSHTDTQYF
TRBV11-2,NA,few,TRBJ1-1,TGTGCCAGCAGCTTGGGACACTTTGAAGCTTTCTTT,CASSLGHFEAFF
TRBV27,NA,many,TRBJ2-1,TGTGCCAGCAGTCCCCCCGGACCTCACAATGAGCAGTTCTTC,CASSPPGPHNEQFF
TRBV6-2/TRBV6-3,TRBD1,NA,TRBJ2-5,TGTGCCAGCAAGACAGGGTCGCTTCAAGAGACCCAGTACTTC,CASKTGSLQETQYF
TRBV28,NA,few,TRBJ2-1,TGTGCCAGCAGTTTTCAGTACGGCGGAGCCTACAATGAGCAGTTCTTC,CASSFQYGGAYNEQFF
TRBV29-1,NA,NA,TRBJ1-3,TGCAGCGTTGAGACAGATGGAAACACCATATATTTT,CSVETDGNTIYF
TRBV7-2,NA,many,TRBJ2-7,TGTGCCAGCAGCTTACTCGCCGGCTACGAGCAGTACTTC,CASSLLAGYEQYF
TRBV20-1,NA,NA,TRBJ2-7,TGCAGTGCTAGGTCCCGGACAGATTTACCCTACGAGCAGTACTTC,CSARSRTDLPYEQYF
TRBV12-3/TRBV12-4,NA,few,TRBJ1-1,TGTGCCAGCAGTTTAGAGGGGAAGGATGAAGCTTTCTTT,CASSLEGKDEAFF
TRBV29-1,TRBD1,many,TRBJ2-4,TGCAGCGTTGATAGCCAGGGGGCCGGATCCATTCAGTACTTC,CSVDSQGAGSIQYF
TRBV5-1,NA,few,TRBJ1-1,TGCGCCAGCAGCTTGAACCCTACACTTATTCGGGCTGAAGCTTTCTTT,CASSLNPTLIRAEAFF
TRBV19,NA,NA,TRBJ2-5,TGTGCCAGTAGTATAGATCTCAGGCCAGCGGAGACCCAGTACTTC,CASSIDLRPAETQYF
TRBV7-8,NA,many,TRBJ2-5,TGTGCCAGCAACCAACAGGTTCAAGAGACCCAGTACTTC,CASNQQVQETQYF
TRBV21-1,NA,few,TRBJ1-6,TGTGCCAGCAGCAAAAAGGGCCAGGTTTCCTCCAGCTCCTATAATTCACCCCTCCACTTT,CASSKKGQVSSSSYNSPLHF
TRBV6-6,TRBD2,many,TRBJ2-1,TGTGCCAGCAGTTATCCCGGGACTAGCAAGCAGTTCTTC,CASSYPGTSKQFF
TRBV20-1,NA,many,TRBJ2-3,TGCAGTGCTAGACTAGGGCAGGGCGGGACAGATACGCAGTATTTT,CSARLGQGGTDTQYF
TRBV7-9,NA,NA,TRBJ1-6,TGTGCCACCCGGGGGGGGGCGAACAGCTCCTATAATTCACCCCTCCACTTT,CATRGGANSSYNSPLHF
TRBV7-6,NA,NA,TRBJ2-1,TGTGCCAGCAGCTTAAGGGACACCACCTACAATGAGCAGTTCTTC,CASSLRDTTYNEQFF
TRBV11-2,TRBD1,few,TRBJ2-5,TGTGCCAGCAGGCGACAGGGTCGGACCCAGTACTTC,CASRRQGRTQYF
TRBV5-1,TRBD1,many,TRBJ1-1,TGCGCCAGCAGCATAACAGGGGACACTGAAGCTTTCTTT,CASSITGDTEAFF
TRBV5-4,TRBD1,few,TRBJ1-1,TGTGCCAGCAGCTGGATGACAGGGGTGGGCACTGAAGCTTTCTTT,CASSWMTGVGTEAFF
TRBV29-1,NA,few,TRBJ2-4,TGCAGCGTTTTAGGAAGGATTAACATTCAGTACTTC,CSVLGRINIQYF